The 15 T cell receptor beta chains in this list originate from one sample, sequenced in a study of T cells in Graves' hyperthyroidism and ophthalmopathy. The CDR3 regions of TCR beta were amplified from RNA transcripts. HTBI primers were used for first-round RT-PCR of the TCR CDR3. TCRdb itself ran the multiplex PCR reads through MiXCR, one entry per CDR3 protein. Found here are approximately 700,000 distinct CDR3 sequences, less than 20% of them singletons; the top ten hold roughly 8%. The sequencing input was blood. Receptors originate from a man between 18 and 29 years old with Graves' hyperthyroidism.

In this sample, this clonotype turned up many times. V gene TRBV18 combines with J gene TRBJ1-2; 9 nucleotides align to TRBD1. The CDR3 has 13 residues. Germline V CDR1 and CDR2: KGHSH, LQKENI. V gave up 3 bases and J gave up 11 bases; unmatched junction bases: 7. The CDR3 spells CASSPGTGSEYTF. In DNA form, the CDR3 reads TGTGCCAGCTCACCTGGGACAGGGTCCGAATACACCTTC.

This clonotype was detected only a few times. This chain connects TRBV27 to TRBJ2-2; D might be TRBD1 or TRBD2, each matching 6 bases. This CDR3 is built from 13 residues. CDR1 is MNHEY and CDR2 is SMNVEV in the germline V gene (reference sequence). V was shortened by 7 bases and J by 6 bases, with 12 bases between the two germline ends. The DNA of the CDR3 is TGTGCCAGCAAACAGGGAGGCGCCGGGGAGCTGTTTTTT. It is translated as CASKQGGAGELFF.

This clonotype was counted only a few times. The chain joins TRBV18 to TRBJ1-3, with TRBD1 as a possible D gene (5 bases). CDR1 is KGHSH, CDR2 LQKENI, per germline. This CDR3 contains 16 residues. Trimming left V 1 base short and J 0 bases short, with 10 bases between. The CDR3 here is CASSPQQGHSGNTIYF. CDR3 nucleotides: TGTGCCAGCTCACCACAGCAGGGCCACTCTGGAAACACCATATATTTT. Using reference TRBV18 and TRBJ1-3 for the parts outside the CDR3, the full variable domain is NAGVMQNPRHLVRRRGQEARLRCSPMKGHSHVYWYRQLPEEGLKFMVYLQKENIIDESGMPKERFSAEFPKEGPSILRIQQVVRGDSAAYFCASSPQQGHSGNTIYFGEGSWLTVV.

This clonotype was recorded a few times. The chain recombines TRBV4-1 with TRBJ1-2, with D possibly TRBD1 on 5 matching bases. The V end lost 4 bases, the J end lost 1 base, and 19 bases lay between the germline ends. From germline, CDR1 is MGHRA and CDR2 YSYEKL. The CDR3 extends over 17 amino acids. The CDR3 reads CASSPDPGQGINYGYTF. The CDR3 DNA reads TGCGCCAGCAGCCCGGACCCGGGGCAGGGCATTAACTATGGCTACACCTTC.

This chain links TRBV5-5 with TRBJ1-1; D is unclear. The CDR3 extends over 12 amino acids. V was pared by 5 bases and J by 8 bases, with 13 bases between. Germline loops: CDR1 SGHKS, CDR2 YYEKEE (reference sequence). DNA for the CDR3: TGTGCCAGCAGATTCGAACCTTCGGAAGCTTTCTTT. This gives the protein CASRFEPSEAFF.

This clonotype appeared many times. The chain employs TRBV30 and TRBJ2-7, with unresolved D. The germline CDR1 and CDR2 sequences are GTSNPN and SVGIG (reference sequence). The CDR3 is made up of 16 amino acids. With 0 bases removed from V and 3 bases from J, the gap between germline ends came to 18 bases. The CDR3 spells CAWSVPRYKVNYEQYF. As DNA, the CDR3 is TGTGCCTGGAGTGTCCCCCGCTACAAAGTGAACTACGAGCAGTACTTC.

This clonotype occurred a few times. The chain combines TRBV7-9 with TRBJ2-7; D is perhaps TRBD1 (5 bases). The V end was cut by 11 bases, the J end by 3 bases, with 14 bases between. Germline V gives CDR1 SEHNR, CDR2 FQNEAQ (reference sequence). The CDR3 spans 12 residues. CDR3 protein: CADPARGYEQYF. CDR3 in DNA: TGTGCCGACCCCGCTAGGGGCTACGAGCAGTACTTC.

A few counts support this clonotype. The chain joins TRBV6-5 to TRBJ1-4; TRBD1 matches at 7 bases. The length of the CDR3 is 13 residues. Germline lookup yields CDR1 MNHEY and CDR2 SVGAGI. Trimming removed 2 bases from V and 10 bases from J; junction bases left unmatched: 4. CDR3 sequence reads: CASSYGNRGKLFF. The DNA of the CDR3 is TGTGCCAGCAGTTACGGCAACAGGGGAAAACTGTTTTTT.

This chain uses TRBV7-9 with TRBJ2-7; D remains unclear. The CDR3 consists of 14 residues. V lost 3 bases, J lost 4 bases, and 13 bases lay in between. The germline V gene has CDR1 SEHNR and CDR2 FQNEAQ (reference sequence). CDR3 loop: CASSFEDEIYEQYF. DNA for the CDR3: TGTGCCAGCAGCTTCGAGGACGAGATTTACGAGCAGTACTTC.

This clonotype was counted ten times or more. The CDR3 region has the DNA TGCGCCAGCAGCTGGGGGACAGGGGCCTCCTACGAGCAGTACTTC. This gives the protein CASSWGTGASYEQYF. The rearrangement links TRBV5-1 to TRBJ2-7, with TRBD1 matching over 10 bases. This CDR3 is built from 15 residues. Trimming at V came to 3 bases and at J to 0 bases, leaving 3 bases not matched to a gene. Germline CDR1 is SGHRS and CDR2 is YFSETQ.

This clonotype has ten or more counts. J is TRBJ1-2 and V is TRBV5-1, with a weak D call TRBD1 (5 bases). The V gene's germline CDR1 is SGHRS and CDR2 YFSETQ. The CDR3 is 16 residues long. With 0 bases removed from V and 7 bases from J, the gap between germline ends came to 19 bases. The CDR3 reads CASSLGSTETLRGYTF. DNA of the CDR3: TGCGCCAGCAGCTTGGGATCGACAGAGACCCTTCGTGGCTACACCTTC.

V and J are TRBV18 and TRBJ2-7; D gene uncertain. Trimming shortened V by 4 bases and J by 3 bases, and 10 bases separated the two germline ends. CDR3 size: 13 residues. Germline values: CDR1 KGHSH, CDR2 LQKENI. This CDR3 is CASSRLDNYEQYF. The CDR3 region has the DNA TGTGCCAGCTCACGACTCGACAACTACGAGCAGTACTTC.

This clonotype showed up many times. J is TRBJ2-7 and V is TRBV6-1, with D possibly matching TRBD1 (6 bases). Deletions cut 10 bases from V and 7 bases from J, with 17 bases between. Germline V lookup: CDR1 MNHNS, CDR2 SASEGT. The length of the CDR3 is 12 residues. This CDR3 is CAISPQGMEQYF. The CDR3 DNA follows: TGTGCCATCTCTCCACAGGGTATGGAGCAGTACTTC.

V gene TRBV6-5 combines with J gene TRBJ2-3; TRBD1 might be the D (6 bases). V was shortened by 6 bases and J by 3 bases, with 19 bases between the two germline ends. The V gene's germline CDR1 is MNHEY and CDR2 SVGAGI. The CDR3 runs to 16 residues. This chain's CDR3 is CASSLQGLVGTDTQYF. The CDR3 DNA sequence: TGTGCCAGCAGCTTACAGGGTCTGGTAGGGACAGATACGCAGTATTTT.

The CDR3 DNA is TGTGCCAGCAGCGTAGTCTGGGGCTCTGGGGCCAACGTCCTGACTTTC. It translates to CASSVVWGSGANVLTF. This chain uses TRBV9 with TRBJ2-6; D unresolved. The CDR3 length is 16 residues. The germline V gene encodes CDR1 SGDLS and CDR2 YYNGEE. V lost 0 bases and J 0 bases, leaving 7 bases between the germline ends.